A selection of T cell receptor beta chains follows, all from one sample in a study of shared clonotypes between healthy human individuals. Measured with immunoSEQ multiplex PCR; TCRdb has only the in-frame clones, and not every one. The sample contains under 2.5 million clones, roughly 90% of which appear only once. Sequenced material: naive CD4+ T cells from PBMCs. These receptors came from a man aged 18 to 29 in good health. Some clones in this sample may be carry-over from other donors' samples. Each CDR3 is given with its conserved first and last residue. The D gene is left open where the match is weak. Some rows mark clone size as missing; the rest say once, few, many or name a class of expanded clone.

D: -; V: TRBV30; J: TRBJ1-2; size: -; CDR3: CAWSVFSGYTF; DNA: TGTGCCTGGAGTGTATTTTCTGGCTACACCTTC
D: -; V: TRBV5-1; J: TRBJ2-2; size: -; CDR3: CASSFPTGDRELFF; DNA: TGCGCCAGCAGCTTTCCCACCGGTGACCGGGAGCTGTTTTTT
D: -; V: TRBV6-1; J: TRBJ2-7; size: -; CDR3: CASSEFPAGLNYEQYF; DNA: TGTGCCAGCAGTGAATTTCCGGCGGGGCTAAACTACGAGCAGTACTTC
D: TRBD1; V: TRBV6-4; J: TRBJ1-2; size: once; CDR3: CASSAGTGGGYTF; DNA: TGTGCCAGCAGTGCCGGGACAGGGGGTGGCTACACCTTC
D: -; V: TRBV7-2; J: TRBJ2-3; size: once; CDR3: CASSPEGGFTDTQYF; DNA: TGTGCCAGCAGCCCAGAGGGGGGTTTCACAGATACGCAGTATTTT
D: -; V: TRBV7-2; J: TRBJ2-7; size: -; CDR3: CASSLARGRGGYEQYF; DNA: TGTGCCAGCAGCTTAGCGCGGGGCAGGGGTGGCTACGAGCAGTACTTC
D: -; V: TRBV29-1; J: TRBJ2-2; size: -; CDR3: CSAGTNTGELFF; DNA: TGCAGCGCAGGCACGAACACCGGGGAGCTGTTTTTT
D: -; V: TRBV5-1; J: TRBJ1-2; size: -; CDR3: CASSLLPGVYGYTF; DNA: TGCGCCAGCAGCTTGTTGCCCGGGGTCTATGGCTACACCTTC
D: -; V: TRBV27; J: TRBJ1-1; size: -; CDR3: CASSWTTAYTEAFF; DNA: TGTGCCAGCAGTTGGACGACTGCCTACACTGAAGCTTTCTTT
D: -; V: TRBV18; J: TRBJ2-7; size: -; CDR3: CASSPLGGLSNYEQYF; DNA: TGTGCCAGCTCACCTTTGGGGGGCCTATCTAACTACGAGCAGTACTTC
D: TRBD2; V: TRBV9; J: TRBJ2-7; size: -; CDR3: CASSVEASGGYEQYF; DNA: TGTGCCAGCAGCGTAGAGGCTAGCGGGGGCTACGAGCAGTACTTC
D: -; V: TRBV5-1; J: TRBJ1-2; size: -; CDR3: CASSLDGGYGYTF; DNA: TGCGCCAGCAGCTTGGATGGGGGCTATGGCTACACCTTC
D: -; V: TRBV28; J: TRBJ2-1; size: -; CDR3: CASSPTPAPGNEQFF; DNA: TGTGCCAGCAGTCCCACGCCGGCCCCGGGCAATGAGCAGTTCTTC
D: -; V: TRBV7-9; J: TRBJ1-2; size: -; CDR3: CASSLVGGSGYTF; DNA: TGTGCCAGCAGCTTAGTGGGGGGCTCGGGCTACACCTTC
D: TRBD2; V: TRBV28; J: TRBJ2-1; size: -; CDR3: CASSPMTSGRAGSSYNEQFF; DNA: TGTGCCAGCAGTCCGATGACTAGCGGGAGGGCCGGAAGCTCCTACAATGAGCAGTTCTTC
D: -; V: TRBV5-4; J: TRBJ1-3; size: -; CDR3: CASSEGSGNTIYF; DNA: TGTGCCAGCAGCGAGGGATCTGGAAACACCATATATTTT
D: TRBD1; V: TRBV6-5; J: TRBJ1-4; size: few; CDR3: CASSATGDEKLFF; DNA: TGTGCCAGCAGTGCCACAGGGGATGAAAAACTGTTTTTT
D: -; V: TRBV14; J: TRBJ2-7; size: -; CDR3: CASSQDIGRRYF; DNA: TGTGCCAGCAGCCAAGATATCGGCAGGAGATACTTC
D: -; V: TRBV9; J: TRBJ1-5; size: few; CDR3: CASSVDLDQPQHF; DNA: TGTGCCAGCAGCGTAGACCTCGATCAGCCCCAGCATTTT
D: TRBD1; V: TRBV29-1; J: TRBJ2-1; size: -; CDR3: CSVEGGQVYNEQFF; DNA: TGCAGCGTTGAGGGCGGACAGGTGTACAATGAGCAGTTCTTC
D: -; V: TRBV7-9; J: TRBJ2-3; size: -; CDR3: CASSLGATDADTQYF; DNA: TGTGCCAGCAGCTTAGGGGCTACCGACGCGGATACGCAGTATTTT
D: TRBD1; V: TRBV27; J: TRBJ2-7; size: -; CDR3: CASSSGQGGEQYF; DNA: TGTGCCAGCAGTTCAGGACAGGGCGGCGAGCAGTACTTC
D: TRBD2; V: TRBV7-2; J: TRBJ2-7; size: -; CDR3: CASSFSSGRGEQYF; DNA: TGTGCCAGCAGCTTCTCTAGCGGGAGAGGCGAGCAGTACTTC
D: -; V: TRBV2; J: TRBJ2-7; size: -; CDR3: CASSPRDAEAYEQYF; DNA: TGTGCCAGCAGTCCTCGTGACGCGGAAGCTTACGAGCAGTACTTC
D: -; V: TRBV6-5; J: TRBJ1-1; size: -; CDR3: CASSYWGKAFF; DNA: TGTGCCAGCAGTTACTGGGGAAAAGCTTTCTTT
D: TRBD2; V: TRBV14; J: TRBJ2-7; size: -; CDR3: CASSQSLTSGREQYF; DNA: TGTGCCAGCAGCCAATCCTTGACTAGCGGGCGCGAGCAGTACTTC
D: TRBD1; V: TRBV2; J: TRBJ1-2; size: -; CDR3: CASSSTTGTGKGYTF; DNA: TGTGCCAGCAGCTCGACTACCGGGACAGGGAAAGGCTACACCTTC
D: -; V: TRBV29-1; J: TRBJ1-1; size: -; CDR3: CSVGGAANTEAFF; DNA: TGCAGCGTTGGGGGTGCAGCGAACACTGAAGCTTTCTTT
D: TRBD1; V: TRBV4-1; J: TRBJ1-3; size: -; CDR3: CASRSTGGGNTIYF; DNA: TGCGCCAGCAGGTCGACAGGGGGTGGAAACACCATATATTTT
D: -; V: TRBV5-1; J: TRBJ1-1; size: few; CDR3: CASSLGFGDTEAFF; DNA: TGCGCCAGCAGCTTGGGGTTTGGGGACACTGAAGCTTTCTTT
D: TRBD2; V: TRBV18; J: TRBJ2-7; size: -; CDR3: CASSTGLAGEYEQYF; DNA: TGTGCCAGCTCAACGGGACTAGCGGGAGAGTACGAGCAGTACTTC
D: -; V: TRBV29-1; J: TRBJ2-6; size: -; CDR3: CSVFSGANVLTF; DNA: TGCAGCGTTTTCTCTGGGGCCAACGTCCTGACTTTC
D: -; V: TRBV4-1; J: TRBJ2-2; size: once; CDR3: CASSQGVGRSHGELFF; DNA: TGCGCCAGCAGCCAAGGCGTCGGACGGAGCCACGGGGAGCTGTTTTTT
D: -; V: TRBV15; J: TRBJ2-7; size: -; CDR3: CATSSGGFTYEQYF; DNA: TGTGCCACCAGCAGCGGGGGATTTACTTACGAGCAGTACTTC
D: TRBD1; V: TRBV27; J: TRBJ2-3; size: -; CDR3: CASSYRTGRTDTQYF; DNA: TGTGCCAGCAGTTATCGGACAGGCCGCACAGATACGCAGTATTTT
D: TRBD1; V: TRBV6-5; J: TRBJ1-2; size: -; CDR3: CASTSGGQIYGYTF; DNA: TGTGCCAGCACCTCAGGGGGACAGATCTATGGCTACACCTTC
D: -; V: TRBV5-1; J: TRBJ1-5; size: -; CDR3: CASSPGLLEGQPQHF; DNA: TGCGCCAGCAGCCCTGGCCTCCTAGAGGGTCAGCCCCAGCATTTT
D: TRBD1; V: TRBV6-6; J: TRBJ2-4; size: -; CDR3: CASSYPGTAFYF; DNA: TGTGCCAGCAGTTACCCCGGGACAGCTTTCTACTTC
D: TRBD2; V: TRBV2; J: TRBJ2-5; size: -; CDR3: CASMTSGRLETQYF; DNA: TGTGCCAGCATGACTAGCGGGAGGCTAGAGACCCAGTACTTC
D: -; V: TRBV7-9; J: TRBJ1-4; size: -; CDR3: CASSFEGFKLFF; DNA: TGTGCCAGCAGCTTCGAGGGTTTTAAACTGTTTTTT
D: -; V: TRBV19; J: TRBJ1-2; size: -; CDR3: CASSIRELGAGYGYTF; DNA: TGTGCCAGTAGTATAAGGGAGTTGGGGGCCGGCTATGGCTACACCTTC